This T cell receptor (beta chain) was identified in a study of HIV-infected patients and healthy controls. This CDR3 spans 14 amino acids. CDR1 is KGHSH, CDR2 LQKENI, per germline. Trimming removed 0 bases at V and 3 bases at J, with 9 bases between. One entry per CDR3 protein results from TCRdb running MiXCR on the 5' RACE reads. The table has almost 65,000 distinct CDR3 sequences, roughly 19% seen once; the top ten hold over 1.1%. At least ten counts were recorded for this clonotype. The clonotype comes from a human donor in good health. V gene TRBV18 combines with J gene TRBJ2-7; D unclear. The sequenced material came from CD4+ T cells from blood. CDR3: CASSPPSGRYEQYF. The CDR3 DNA sequence: TGTGCCAGCTCACCACCATCCGGCCGCTACGAGCAGTACTTC.